This T cell receptor (beta chain) originates from a study of regulatory and conventional T cells in RAG deficiency. Study-wide results and caveats: Shannon entropy fell and Simpson indices rose in RAG-deficient patients.

Trimming removed 3 bases from V and 6 bases from J, with 3 bases in between. This CDR3 region has 12 residues. The germline V gene has CDR1 SGHAT and CDR2 FQNNGV. The sorted conventional CD4+ T cells were CD25-low and CD127-high, with genomic DNA sequenced. In the case of this clone: Its antigen is currently unknown.

Profiled with immunoSEQ multiplex PCR; TCRdb holds only in-frame clones, not every one. The sample carries about 34,000 clones, 60% to 85% recorded once. This sample also appeared in a second study, on regulatory T cells. That work adds: The PCR used 52 TRBV and 13 TRBJ primers.

The sequenced sample consisted of CD4+ effector T cells sorted from blood. This chain connects TRBV11-2 to TRBJ1-6; unclear D gene. The sequence derives from a human donor in good health. The CDR3 nucleotides are TGTGCCAGCAGCTTTAGTAATTCACCCCTCCACTTT. It yields the protein CASSFSNSPLHF.